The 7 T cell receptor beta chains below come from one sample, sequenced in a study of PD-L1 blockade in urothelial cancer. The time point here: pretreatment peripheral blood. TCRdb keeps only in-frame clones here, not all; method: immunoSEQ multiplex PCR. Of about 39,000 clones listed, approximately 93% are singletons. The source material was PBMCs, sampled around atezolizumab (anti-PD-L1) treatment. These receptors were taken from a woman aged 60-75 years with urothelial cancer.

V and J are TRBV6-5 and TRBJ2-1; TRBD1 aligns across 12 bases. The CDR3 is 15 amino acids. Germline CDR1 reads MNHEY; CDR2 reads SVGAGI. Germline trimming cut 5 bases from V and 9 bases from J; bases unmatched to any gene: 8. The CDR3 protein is CASSPGTGGKGEQFF. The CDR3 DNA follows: TGTGCCAGCAGTCCCGGGACAGGGGGCAAAGGTGAGCAGTTCTTC.

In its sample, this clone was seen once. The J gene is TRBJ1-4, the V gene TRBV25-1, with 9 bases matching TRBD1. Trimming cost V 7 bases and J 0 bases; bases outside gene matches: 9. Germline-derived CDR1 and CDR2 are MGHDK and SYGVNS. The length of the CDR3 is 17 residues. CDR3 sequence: CASTKSTGGATNEKLFF. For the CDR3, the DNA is TGTGCCAGCACCAAGTCGACAGGGGGAGCAACTAATGAAAAACTGTTTTTT.

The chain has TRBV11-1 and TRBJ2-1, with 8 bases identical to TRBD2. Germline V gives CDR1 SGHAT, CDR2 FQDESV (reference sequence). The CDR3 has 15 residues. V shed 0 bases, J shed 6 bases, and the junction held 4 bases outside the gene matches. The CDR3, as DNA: TGTGCCAGCAGCTTAGCGTCTAGCGGGCTCAATGAGCAGTTCTTC. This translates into CASSLASSGLNEQFF. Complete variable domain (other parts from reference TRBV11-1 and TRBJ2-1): EAEVAQSPRYKITEKSQAVAFWCDPISGHATLYWYRQILGQGPELLVQFQDESVVDDSQLPKDRFSAERLKGVDSTLKIQPAELGDSAMYLCASSLASSGLNEQFFGPGTRLTVL.

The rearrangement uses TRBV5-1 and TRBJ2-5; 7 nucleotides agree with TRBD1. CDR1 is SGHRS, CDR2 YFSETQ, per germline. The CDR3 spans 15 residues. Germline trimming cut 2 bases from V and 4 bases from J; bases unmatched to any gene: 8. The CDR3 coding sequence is TGCGCCAGCAGCTTCACAACAGGGGCGTCAGAGACCCAGTACTTC. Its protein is CASSFTTGASETQYF.

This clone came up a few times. The CDR3 sequence is CASSSRQTEAEGYTF. For the CDR3, the DNA is TGTGCCAGCAGTTCGCGACAGACTGAGGCCGAGGGCTACACCTTC. The V call is TRBV27, the J call TRBJ1-2, with D maybe TRBD1 (5 bases). The germline V and J ends were trimmed by 4 bases and 8 bases, with 20 bases remaining between them. Germline V gives CDR1 MNHEY, CDR2 SMNVEV (reference sequence). This CDR3 has 15 amino acids.

DNA of the CDR3: TGTGCCAGTCAAACAGGGTATTACGATGGCTACACCTTC. Protein product: CASQTGYYDGYTF. The rearrangement uses TRBV19 and TRBJ1-2; D is possibly TRBD1 (6 bases). The CDR3 covers 13 residues. Trimming cost V 8 bases and J 6 bases, with 16 bases left between them. CDR1 LNHDA and CDR2 SQIVND come from the germline V gene (reference sequence).

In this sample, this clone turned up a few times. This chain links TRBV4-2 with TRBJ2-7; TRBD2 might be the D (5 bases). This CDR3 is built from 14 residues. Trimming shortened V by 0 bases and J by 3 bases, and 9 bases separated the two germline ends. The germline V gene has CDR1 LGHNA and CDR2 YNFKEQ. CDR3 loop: CASSQDGESYEQYF. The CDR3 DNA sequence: TGTGCCAGCAGCCAAGATGGGGAGAGCTACGAGCAGTACTTC.